These 15 T cell receptor beta chains were sequenced from one sample in a study of technical replicates of blood from several donors. Generated by immunoSEQ multiplex PCR, the TCRdb table keeps only in-frame clones and is missing some. The table shows about 76,000 clones, with approximately 86% occurring only once. The sequencing input was PBMCs. All receptors derive from a human donor in good health. Some clones in this sample may be carry-over from other donors' samples.

This sequence joins TRBV5-1 and TRBJ2-3; 7 positions agree with TRBD2. The CDR3 length is 17 residues. V shed 3 bases and J 2 bases; nucleotides not matched to a gene: 12. Germline loops: CDR1 SGHRS, CDR2 YFSETQ. CDR3 residues: CASSSRVPGTNTDTQYF. Here the CDR3 DNA reads TGCGCCAGCAGCTCTCGAGTGCCCGGGACTAACACAGATACGCAGTATTTT.

The chain links TRBV6-6 to TRBJ2-5, with 7 bases aligning to TRBD2. The CDR3 contains 12 residues. CDR1 and CDR2 from the germline V gene are MNHNY and SVGAGI (reference sequence). Trimming at V came to 10 bases and at J to 5 bases, leaving 7 bases not matched to a gene. In nucleotides, the CDR3 is TGTGCCACCGGACTAGTTGGGGAGACCCAGTACTTC. It codes for CATGLVGETQYF.

This clone was detected only a few times. The chain couples TRBV19 to TRBJ2-4; D not resolved. The CDR3 has 12 residues. Germline CDR1 is LNHDA and CDR2 is SQIVND (reference sequence). V lost 4 bases to trimming and J lost 7 bases, with 8 bases between them. CDR3 coding DNA: TGTGCCAGTAGTACTGTTGCGAACATTCAGTACTTC. It encodes CASSTVANIQYF.

V and J are TRBV6-6 and TRBJ2-7; 7 positions agree with TRBD1. Looked up from germline, CDR1 is MNHNY and CDR2 is SVGAGI (reference sequence). The CDR3 totals 14 residues. V was pared by 5 bases and J by 3 bases, with 7 bases of the junction left unmatched. The chain's CDR3 is CASSQGGAIYEQYF. The CDR3 region has the DNA TGTGCCAGCAGTCAAGGGGGCGCGATCTACGAGCAGTACTTC.

V gene TRBV6-1 combines with J gene TRBJ1-2, with D hard to call. This CDR3 has 11 amino acids. Germline V gene lookup returns CDR1 MNHNS and CDR2 SASEGT. Deletions cut 5 bases from V and 5 bases from J, with 6 bases between. CDR3 DNA sequence: TGTGCCAGCAGTTATTTATATGGCTACACCTTC. Protein product: CASSYLYGYTF.

This clone has just one count. The rearrangement uses TRBV18 and TRBJ2-1; 7 bases match TRBD2. Per the germline V gene, CDR1 is KGHSH and CDR2 is LQKENI. Trimming cost V 1 base and J 6 bases; bases outside gene matches: 6. The CDR3 length is 15 residues. CDR3 region: CASSPLSGRANEQFF. CDR3 coding DNA: TGTGCCAGCTCACCACTGAGTGGGAGGGCCAATGAGCAGTTCTTC.

The chain couples TRBV5-4 to TRBJ1-2; no definite D call. This CDR3 region has 13 residues. V lost 4 bases to trimming and J lost 8 bases, with 15 bases between them. From germline, CDR1 is SGHNT and CDR2 YYREEE (reference sequence). CDR3 in DNA: TGTGCCAGCAGCCCGGGGAGAGTGGGAGGCTACACCTTC. This translates into CASSPGRVGGYTF.

This clone was seen a single time. The chain combines TRBV5-1 with TRBJ2-7, with 8 bases matching TRBD2. The CDR3 contains 15 residues. V shed 0 bases and J 3 bases; nucleotides not matched to a gene: 5. Per germline, CDR1 SGHRS and CDR2 YFSETQ. CDR3 nucleotide sequence: TGCGCCAGCAGCTTGGACCAGCGGGGGAGCTACGAGCAGTACTTC. Its translation is CASSLDQRGSYEQYF.

The chain is built from TRBV29-1 and TRBJ1-1; D unclear. The V end lost 8 bases, the J end lost 6 bases, and 28 bases lay between the germline ends. Per the germline V gene, CDR1 is SQVTM and CDR2 is ANQGSEA. This CDR3 contains 16 residues. The CDR3 bases are TGCAGCTCAACCTCATGGGTTCCCAGGCTCGGGGCTGAAGCTTTCTTT. It encodes CSSTSWVPRLGAEAFF.

The chain carries TRBV5-1 and TRBJ2-1; TRBD1 matches 8 bases. The J segment lost 4 bases and the V segment lost 0 bases, leaving 6 bases of the junction unmatched. Germline CDR1 is SGHRS and CDR2 is YFSETQ. The CDR3 contains 16 residues. The CDR3 is CASSLAGTGRYNEQFF. Written as DNA, the CDR3 is TGCGCCAGCAGCTTGGCCGGGACAGGAAGATACAATGAGCAGTTCTTC. The full variable domain, rest sourced from reference TRBV5-1 and TRBJ2-1, is KAGVTQTPRYLIKTRGQQVTLSCSPISGHRSVSWYQQTPGQGLQFLFEYFSETQRNKGNFPGRFSGRQFSNSRSEMNVSTLELGDSALYLCASSLAGTGRYNEQFFGPGTRLTVL.

The V call is TRBV14, the J call TRBJ1-1; D is ambiguous. Trimming pared 2 bases from V and 1 base from J, leaving 5 bases between. CDR1 SGHDN and CDR2 FVKESK come from the germline V gene. The CDR3 extends over 13 amino acids. DNA for the CDR3: TGTGCCAGCAGCCAACAAGCGAACACTGAAGCTTTCTTT. Its translation: CASSQQANTEAFF.

The chain recombines TRBV6-6 with TRBJ2-3, with 7 bases matching TRBD1. CDR3 length: 15 amino acids. Germline V gene data show CDR1 as MNHNY and CDR2 as SVGAGI (reference sequence). V trimming: 7 bases; J trimming: 2 bases; junction bases outside the gene matches: 9. As DNA, the CDR3 is TGTGCCAGCACGCCCGGACAGGAGATCACAGATACGCAGTATTTT. It is translated as CASTPGQEITDTQYF.

This chain uses TRBV7-2 with TRBJ1-3; 8 nucleotides align to TRBD1. CDR3 size: 16 residues. Looked up from germline, CDR1 is SGHTA and CDR2 is FQGNSA. The V and J ends lost 5 bases and 0 bases, in that order; junction bases with no gene match: 6. DNA for the CDR3: TGTGCCAGCAGCCGTCAGGGGGCCATCTCTGGAAACACCATATATTTT. Protein sequence: CASSRQGAISGNTIYF.

V is TRBV6-1 and J is TRBJ1-2, with 8 bases lining up with TRBD1. The junction had 1 base not matched to a gene; V was cut back by 5 bases and J by 2 bases. CDR1 is MNHNS, CDR2 SASEGT, per germline. This CDR3 has 13 residues. CDR3 protein: CASSRQGNYGYTF. DNA for the CDR3: TGTGCCAGCAGTCGACAGGGGAACTATGGCTACACCTTC.

The genes are TRBV13 and TRBJ2-5; 9 nucleotides align to TRBD2. There are 14 residues in the CDR3. V trimming: 5 bases; J trimming: 2 bases; junction bases outside the gene matches: 3. CDR1 PRHDT and CDR2 FYEKMQ come from the germline V gene (reference sequence). The CDR3 sequence is CASSLSGGQETQYF. DNA for the CDR3: TGTGCCAGCAGCCTAAGCGGGGGGCAAGAGACCCAGTACTTC.